This T cell receptor beta chain derives from a study of T cell changes during pregnancy in multiple sclerosis. CDR1 and CDR2 (germline): LNHDA, SQIVND (reference sequence). Trimming shortened V by 3 bases and J by 6 bases, and 21 bases separated the two germline ends. The CDR3 is made up of 16 amino acids. The assay was immunoSEQ multiplex PCR, and TCRdb's table has in-frame clones only and misses some. The table shows roughly 30,000 clones, with under 95% occurring only once. Source: CD4+ T cells from peripheral blood mononuclear cells, taken in the second trimester of pregnancy. The clonotype comes from a female donor with multiple sclerosis, enrolled in a pregnancy study. The V and J genes are TRBV19 and TRBJ2-7, with a tentative D call TRBD1 (6 bases). This chain's CDR3 is CASSIGDGRGRSEQYF. The CDR3 nucleotides read TGTGCCAGTAGTATCGGGGATGGCAGGGGACGTTCCGAGCAGTACTTC.